A selection of T cell receptor beta chains follows, all from one sample in a study of blood T cell repertoires in COVID-19. Only in-frame clones appear in the TCRdb table, and some are missing; sequencing was by immunoSEQ multiplex PCR. This repertoire shows about 500,000 clones, 89% found once; its top ten account for 0.8% to 0.9%. The specimen was peripheral blood. These receptors originate from a young man with COVID-19, enrolled during active disease. Both conserved end residues are trimmed from each CDR3.

>TRBV5-7|13
ASSSGTGSSYEQY
>TRBV5-5|11
ASSWGTGVGYT
>TRBV28|11
ASSSRLSVEQY
>TRBV12-3/TRBV12-4|10
ASSLLDNEQF
>TRBV5-1|14
ASSLAGTGGTDTQY
>TRBV2|14
ASSEEASGGADTQY
>TRBV3-1/TRBV3-2|15
ASSQSLGGMHSDTQY
>TRBV2|14
ASSEDSWDRGYGYT
>TRBV11-2|15
ASSLESAGNKIYEQY
>TRBV2|10
ATISKGHTQY